This entry is about one T cell receptor beta chain. Its antigen is not identified. The data belong to a study of shared clonotypes between healthy human individuals. Germline CDR1 reads LNHNV; CDR2 reads YYDKDF (reference sequence). The CDR3 runs 12 residues. V lost 3 bases to trimming and J lost 10 bases, with 10 bases between them. Over several immunoSEQ plates, each subset's genomic DNA was distributed in even portions. TCRdb's table, derived via immunoSEQ multiplex PCR, lists solely in-frame clones and lacks some. The data contain about 580,000 clones, 95% to 98% of them singletons. The naive CD8 population came from CD45RO-negative cells selected for CCR7, without terminally differentiated effector memory CD45RA+ cells. General study points: An anticipated effect of sequencing depth on clonotype sharing among donors was recognized.

The TCR was taken from a man aged 25 to 40 in good health. The source material was naive CD8+ T cells sorted from blood. J is TRBJ1-5 and V is TRBV15; no clear D gene. Here the CDR3 reads CATSRTGEPQHF. DNA for the CDR3: TGTGCCACCAGCAGGACCGGCGAACCCCAGCATTTT.